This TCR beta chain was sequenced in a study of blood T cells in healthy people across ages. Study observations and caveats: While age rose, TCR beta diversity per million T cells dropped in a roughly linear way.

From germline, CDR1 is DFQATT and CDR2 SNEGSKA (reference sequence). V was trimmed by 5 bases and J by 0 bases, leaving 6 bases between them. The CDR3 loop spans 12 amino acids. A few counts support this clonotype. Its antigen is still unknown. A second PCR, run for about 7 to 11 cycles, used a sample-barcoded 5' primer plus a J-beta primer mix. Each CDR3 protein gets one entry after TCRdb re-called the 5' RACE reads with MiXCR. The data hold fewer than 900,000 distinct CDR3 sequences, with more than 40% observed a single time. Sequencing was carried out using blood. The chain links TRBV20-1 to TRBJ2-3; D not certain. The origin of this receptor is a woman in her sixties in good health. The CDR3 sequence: CSALGSTDTQYF. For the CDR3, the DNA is TGCAGTGCTCTCGGAAGCACAGATACGCAGTATTTT.